This is a list of T cell receptor beta chains from one sample in a study of blood T cell repertoires in COVID-19. Profiled with immunoSEQ multiplex PCR; TCRdb holds only in-frame clones, not every one. Here the sample spans 210,000 or so clones, 89% being singletons. The specimen sequenced was peripheral blood. The receptor source for this set is a woman aged 40 to 55 with acute or convalescent COVID-19. Both conserved end residues are part of each CDR3. A D gene is named only where the DNA matches it firmly.

TRBV2 | . | CASSLQGDSPLHF
TRBV6-6 | TRBD1 | CASSGTVPSNEQFF
TRBV10-3 | . | CAISDSIRGSGNTIYF
TRBV14 | TRBD1 | CASSQGQGGRSYNSPLHF
TRBV7-9 | TRBD1 | CASSPGQGETQYF
TRBV4-1 | . | CASSQDPGELFF
TRBV9 | . | CASSSSRRGVSSPLHF
TRBV12-3/TRBV12-4 | . | CASSSSYNSPLHF
TRBV7-6 | . | CASSLGAGNTEAFF
TRBV28 | . | CASSPVDSYNSPLHF
TRBV6-6 | . | CASSPSMGGETQYF
TRBV30 | . | CAWGAGAKNIQYF
TRBV5-1 | . | CASSGGGAGHTGYTF
TRBV25-1 | TRBD1 | CASSRDRVEYGYTF
TRBV5-1 | . | CASSLDRDKETQYF
TRBV11-1 | . | CASSSSKLPGELFF
TRBV11-2 | . | CASSLRKRSRGGFF
TRBV9 | . | CASSVGTLPQETQYF
TRBV27 | TRBD2 | CASSYSGGNTGELFF
TRBV11-1 | TRBD2 | CASSLSWGGSYNEQFF
TRBV28 | TRBD1 | CASSSGQGAYYGYTF
TRBV6-1 | TRBD2 | CASSAGLAGLQETQYF
TRBV14 | . | CASSQVGLLNTEAFF
TRBV5-1 | . | CASRILEGNTEAFF
TRBV5-4 | TRBD1 | CASSVPGDRGRIGFYGYTF
TRBV7-9 | TRBD1 | CASSPGGTNTGELFF
TRBV6-1 | . | CASSEAGTLAKNIQYF
TRBV5-4 | . | CASSRGRGGINEKLFF
TRBV3-1/TRBV3-2 | . | CASTSAGPLTGELFF
TRBV7-8 | . | CASSLASGNGYTF
TRBV18 | TRBD1 | CASSPSQGARNYGYTF
TRBV19 | TRBD2 | CASSMALAGGPVRETQYF
TRBV6-5 | . | CASDSSGAHYGYTF
TRBV6-5 | . | CASWAGGGGQPQHF